These T cell receptor beta chains were read from a single sample in a study of quantifying T cell responses using KT2 cells. One entry per CDR3 protein, called by TCRdb with MiXCR from the UMI-ligation and nested PCR reads. The profile covers tens of thousands of distinct CDR3 sequences, with 10% to 15% appearing a single time and around a tenth taken by the ten largest. The sequenced material came from PBMCs spiked with cells of the T cell clone KT2. The receptors shown here come from a human donor. Both conserved end residues are part of each CDR3. D genes are given only for firm matches. Some rows have no size entry. The others give once, few or many, or a class for an expanded clone.

>TRBV7-2|few|NA|TRBJ2-7
CASRTNPGDYEQYF
TGTGCCAGCAGGACGAATCCGGGGGACTACGAGCAGTACTTC
>TRBV12-3/TRBV12-4|once|TRBD1|TRBJ1-1
CASTRDSGTEAFF
TGTGCCAGCACCCGGGACAGCGGCACAGAAGCTTTCTTT
>TRBV18|few|NA|TRBJ2-3
CASLSRDGPLDTQYF
TGTGCCAGCTTATCCCGAGACGGTCCGTTGGATACGCAGTATTTT
>TRBV9|many|TRBD1|TRBJ2-3
CASSWTGSTDTQYF
TGTGCCAGCAGCTGGACAGGGAGCACAGATACGCAGTATTTT
>TRBV5-6|NA|NA|TRBJ2-1
CASSRFGASSYNEQFF
TGTGCCAGCAGTCGCTTTGGGGCTAGCTCCTACAATGAGCAGTTCTTC
>TRBV6-5|few|NA|TRBJ1-1
CASSNHGTNTEAFF
TGTGCCAGCAGTAACCACGGCACGAACACTGAAGCTTTCTTT
>TRBV7-2|many|NA|TRBJ2-1
CASSFDRARYNEQFF
TGTGCCAGCAGCTTCGACCGGGCCAGATACAATGAGCAGTTCTTC
>TRBV2|many|NA|TRBJ2-3
CATSPPSTDTQYF
TGTGCCACTTCTCCGCCTAGCACAGATACGCAGTATTTT
>TRBV12-3/TRBV12-4|NA|NA|TRBJ1-1
CASSPQSGLMNTEAFF
TGTGCCAGCAGCCCTCAATCGGGACTCATGAACACTGAAGCTTTCTTT
>TRBV20-1|NA|TRBD2|TRBJ2-2
CSASVLAGANTGELFF
TGCAGTGCTAGTGTACTAGCGGGGGCGAACACCGGGGAGCTGTTTTTT
>TRBV6-5|NA|NA|TRBJ2-3
CASSYTGLMRTDTQYF
TGTGCCAGCAGTTACACAGGGTTAATGAGAACAGATACGCAGTATTTT
>TRBV18|many|NA|TRBJ2-7
CASSPGVRDEQYF
TGTGCCAGCTCACCAGGGGTTCGGGACGAGCAGTACTTC
>TRBV12-3/TRBV12-4|few|NA|TRBJ2-7
CASSFSPGREQYF
TGTGCCAGCAGTTTCTCCCCGGGCCGCGAGCAGTACTTC
>TRBV3-1|few|NA|TRBJ2-3
CASSQVPITSTDTQYF
TGTGCCAGCAGCCAAGTTCCCATCACTAGCACAGATACGCAGTATTTT
>TRBV12-3/TRBV12-4|NA|NA|TRBJ2-4
CASIRVPGAIQYF
TGTGCCAGCATCCGGGTACCGGGTGCCATTCAGTACTTC
>TRBV20-1|NA|NA|TRBJ1-2
CSAPLQGPHTPNYGYTF
TGCAGTGCACCGTTACAGGGCCCTCATACTCCTAACTATGGCTACACCTTC
>TRBV5-6|NA|NA|TRBJ2-6
CASSLYRVRYGANVLTF
TGTGCCAGCAGTTTATACAGGGTGCGGTACGGGGCCAACGTCCTGACTTTC
>TRBV7-2|many|NA|TRBJ2-5
CASSLVKAETQYF
TGTGCCAGCAGCTTAGTTAAAGCAGAGACCCAGTACTTC
>TRBV12-3/TRBV12-4|many|NA|TRBJ1-1
CASSLGGALNTEAFF
TGTGCCAGCAGTTTGGGTGGGGCTTTGAACACTGAAGCTTTCTTT
>TRBV12-5|few|TRBD1|TRBJ1-5
CASGAGQGIIYDQPQHF
TGTGCTAGTGGTGCCGGACAGGGTATAATTTACGATCAGCCCCAGCATTTT
>TRBV12-3/TRBV12-4|few|NA|TRBJ1-2
CASSLGIIYGYTF
TGTGCCAGCAGTCTTGGGATTATCTATGGCTACACCTTC
>TRBV11-2|few|NA|TRBJ2-2
CASSFRGIGTGELFF
TGTGCCAGCAGCTTCCGCGGGATCGGCACCGGGGAGCTGTTTTTT
>TRBV7-2|few|NA|TRBJ2-1
CASSPQSVGQFF
TGTGCCAGCAGCCCACAGTCGGTGGGGCAGTTCTTC
>TRBV5-6|NA|TRBD2|TRBJ2-1
CASSLARTGPRTREAEQFF
TGTGCCAGCAGCTTGGCGAGAACGGGACCAAGGACTAGAGAGGCCGAGCAGTTCTTC
>TRBV28|NA|NA|TRBJ2-1
CASSLSRTGYNEQFF
TGTGCCAGCAGTTTATCCCGGACGGGGTACAATGAGCAGTTCTTC